The following is a T cell receptor (beta chain) sequence with its context. Its antigen remains undetermined. This may stem from a read error, because a much larger clone lies one nucleotide away. Deletion took 4 bases off V and 9 bases off J, with a span of 1 base between the germline ends. The CDR3 spans 10 residues, from the cysteine through the phenylalanine. CDR3 DNA is the only sequence kept; it has 30 bases, read in frame from the first base. CDR1 and CDR2 (SNHLY, FYNNEI) derive from the germline V gene. Moderately to severely active disease, a Clinical Activity Score of at least 3, a NOSPECS grade of at least 4, and a duration under 3 months were present in ophthalmopathy patients. Exclusion was applied to patients with uncontrolled infections, other autoimmune diseases, pregnancy or lactation. Clinical symptoms, serum thyroxine and TRAb, thyroid ultrasound, and orbital computed tomography formed the basis for the diagnoses. PBMCs were isolated from about 10 ml of fresh peripheral blood by Ficoll-Paque density gradient centrifugation. Total RNA was extracted with Trizol reagent, and quality was checked on an Agilent 2100 Bioanalyzer.

This entry is derived from a study of T cells in Graves' hyperthyroidism and ophthalmopathy (dated by TCRdb to the late 2010s). With regard to the full study: Peripheral blood samples were taken at the time of initial diagnosis, prior to any treatment. To identify distinguishing TCR V-J signatures, a discovery cohort of around 100 patients was used, comprising 43 with Graves' ophthalmopathy and around 60 with stable Graves' hyperthyroidism. An independent validation cohort of 18 to 20 hyperthyroidism patients and roughly 16 patients who later progressed to ophthalmopathy tested prospective prediction of ophthalmopathy. The approximately 98 discovery patients were randomly divided into training and test sets at a 7:3 ratio. In addition, the study compared T-cell repertoires in thyroid tissue and in blood from roughly six Graves' hyperthyroidism patients. Once sampling was done, hyperthyroidism patients were given methimazole at a starting dose of 30 mg daily, whereas ophthalmopathy patients were given high-dose intravenous methylprednisolone. The paper describes TCR Vbeta CDR3 sequencing of about 140 peripheral blood samples, made up of under 50 ophthalmopathy patients, approximately 76 hyperthyroidism patients and 17 progressor patients.

What the research found in general, with its limitations: In validation, progression to ophthalmopathy was predicted by the model with 70% to 71% sensitivity and roughly 76% specificity, a median of about 6.4 months before onset. Sample size was not statistically predetermined, and blinding of investigators to group allocation was not performed. In cross-validation, a model built on a 13 V-J signature told ophthalmopathy apart from stable hyperthyroidism with approximately 90% sensitivity and about 81% specificity, and in testing the same model reached 80%/75%. Blood samples also contained most of the expanded thyroid clonotypes (frequency above 0.001), which suggests that blood repertoires may reflect thyroid immune responses.

TCR beta CDR3 regions were amplified from RNA transcripts. The first round of RT-PCR for the TCR CDR3 was performed with the HTBI primer set and the Qiagen OneStep RT-PCR kit. A second multiplex PCR round built the libraries, followed by size selection and purification. Sequencing of the libraries was done on an Illumina HiSeq2000 using paired-end 100 bp reads. Regarding the original processing steps: SOAPnuke was used to process the raw data, removing reads that contained adapters or uncalled bases, had a mean Phred below 15, or lacked an exact match to the constant primer or identifier. High-quality paired reads were merged using COPE v1.2.5, and each unique nucleotide sequence was defined as a clonotype. MiTCR v1.1 was used to align clonotypes to the IMGT TRBV, TRBD and TRBJ reference segments. Only V-J combinations with frequency above 0.0001, covering 99.2% of repertoires, were analysed. The TCS score was defined as the ratio of F50 (clonal expansion) to E x V (chaos), calculated using BLOSUM62-based TCRdist between CDR3 peptides within each V-J. Welch's t-statistics and random forest reduced roughly 530 V-J features to 10 to 15, which were used in a naive Bayes classifier (R e1071). The raw public data were reprocessed by TCRdb itself: fastp quality trimming at Q25, MiXCR clonotype calling, in-frame beta chains only. Rows are combined by CDR3 protein, so each entry shows the most common genes and DNA. The V and J calls were determined by TCRdb, not by the authors. The sample table shows more than 300,000 distinct CDR3 sequences, and around 18% are seen once. The ten largest clones add up to around 40% of the sample.

Recombination linked TRBV2 to TRBJ1-6; no D gene can be assigned with confidence. Sequenced material: blood. The TCR originated in a man younger than 35 with Graves' ophthalmopathy. The CDR3 in this case is CASSVSPLHF. DNA sequence: TGTGCCAGCAGTGTTTCACCCCTCCACTTT. The CDR3, completed at both ends by the reference TRBV2 and TRBJ1-6 genes, gives the full variable domain EPEVTQTPSHQVTQMGQEVILRCVPISNHLYFYWYRQILGQKVEFLVSFYNNEISEKSEIFDDQFSVERPDGSNFTLKIRSTKLEDSAMYFCASSVSPLHFGNGTRLTVT.